This TCR beta chain was identified in a study of metastatic and nonmetastatic thyroid tumors. Every patient was untreated before thyroid surgery. Using MiXCR, TCRdb reanalyzed the PCR reads. The sample lists 3,500 to 5,000 clones, 36% occurring once. The receptor was derived from a female donor with papillary thyroid cancer or a benign thyroid nodule (not recorded which). Some clones in this sample may be carry-over from other donors' samples. Sequencing was carried out using tumor tissue.

The CDR3 here is CASRKDSTTYEQYF. CDR3 sequence (DNA): TGTGCCAGCAGAAAAGACAGTACCACCTACGAGCAGTACTTC. The rearrangement uses TRBV7-6 and TRBJ2-7; TRBD1 might be the D (5 bases). The CDR3 consists of 14 residues. V lost 6 bases and J lost 2, with 14 bases in between. Germline V CDR1 and CDR2: SGHVS, FNYEAQ.